Listed here is a single TCR beta chain. The V gene's germline CDR1 is MDHEN and CDR2 SYDVKM. This CDR3 contains 14 residues. V lost 6 bases, J lost 7 bases, and 16 bases lay in between. This sample is part of a study of cytomegalovirus exposure and HLA in healthy donors. Generated by immunoSEQ multiplex PCR, the TCRdb table keeps only in-frame clones and is missing some. The data show roughly 250,000 clones, approximately 87% seen once. The chain has TRBV28 and TRBJ1-5; D call uncertain. The receptor comes from a young man in good health and CMV-seronegative. Sequencing was carried out using PBMCs. CDR3 sequence (DNA): TGTGCCAGCAGCCTCACTCGGGTTGGCCAGCCCCAGCATTTT. It codes for CASSLTRVGQPQHF.